Below, 24 T cell receptor beta chains from the same sample are listed, as sequenced in a study of shared clonotypes between healthy human individuals. The method was immunoSEQ multiplex PCR; TCRdb's version includes in-frame clones alone and lacks a portion of them. The sample has approximately 1.4 million clones; roughly 98% are singletons. Sequencing used naive CD4+ T cells sorted from blood. Subset given: CD45RA+ positively selected. The receptors derive from a man aged 25-45 years in good health.

The genes are TRBV11-2 and TRBJ2-3; D gene uncertain. Germline V gene sequence: CDR1 SGHAT, CDR2 FQNNGV. The V end lost 4 bases, the J end lost 5 bases, and 10 bases lay between the germline ends. The CDR3 contains 13 residues. This CDR3 reads CASSSRLRDTQYF. CDR3 bases: TGTGCCAGCAGCTCTCGACTGAGAGATACGCAGTATTTT.

This chain connects TRBV14 to TRBJ1-2; possible D gene TRBD1, 6 bases. Germline loops: CDR1 SGHDN, CDR2 FVKESK. The V end lost 4 bases, the J end lost 0 bases, and 18 bases lay between the germline ends. The CDR3 runs 17 residues. The CDR3 DNA is TGTGCCAGCAGCCTTTCCTTTGGACAGCGTCCTAACTATGGCTACACCTTC. Its protein is CASSLSFGQRPNYGYTF.

This chain uses TRBV9 with TRBJ1-2, with 7 bases aligning to TRBD1. The CDR3 runs 13 residues. Unmatched junction bases numbered 9, after V lost 6 bases and J lost 7 bases. Germline V CDR1 and CDR2: SGDLS, YYNGEE. CDR3 sequence: CASTAGGFSGYTF. As DNA, the CDR3 is TGTGCCAGCACGGCAGGGGGTTTTTCTGGCTACACCTTC.

The chain carries TRBV5-1 and TRBJ1-5; 8 bases are shared with TRBD1. Germline V gives CDR1 SGHRS, CDR2 YFSETQ. With V trimmed by 0 bases and J by 3 bases, 5 bases remained unmatched. This CDR3 spans 16 amino acids. Here the CDR3 reads CASSLAVTGDNQPQHF. In DNA, the CDR3 is TGCGCCAGCAGCTTGGCCGTGACAGGGGACAATCAGCCCCAGCATTTT.

This chain uses TRBV9 with TRBJ1-2; D is unclear. The germline V gene has CDR1 SGDLS and CDR2 YYNGEE. Trimming cost V 4 bases and J 0 bases, with 13 bases left between them. CDR3 length equals 15 residues. CDR3 in amino acids: CASSPGIRTNYGYTF. The CDR3, as DNA: TGTGCCAGCAGCCCGGGAATTCGGACTAACTATGGCTACACCTTC. Using reference TRBV9 and TRBJ1-2 for the parts outside the CDR3, the full variable domain is DSGVTQTPKHLITATGQRVTLRCSPRSGDLSVYWYQQSLDQGLQFLIQYYNGEERAKGNILERFSAQQFPDLHSELNLSSLELGDSALYFCASSPGIRTNYGYTFGSGTRLTVV.

The CDR3 nucleotides read TGTGCCTGTCTTCCCCCTCCGGGACTAGCGGGAGAGCAGTTCTTC. This sequence encodes CACLPPPGLAGEQFF. V usage is TRBV30 and J usage is TRBJ2-1, with 13 bases aligning to TRBD2. The CDR3 length is 15 residues. Germline V gives CDR1 GTSNPN, CDR2 SVGIG (reference sequence). The V and J ends lost 6 bases and 10 bases, in that order; junction bases with no gene match: 12.

V gene TRBV27 combines with J gene TRBJ2-3; possibly TRBD2 for D (6 bases). The V gene lost 2 bases and the J gene lost 6 bases, with 18 bases spanning the gap. The CDR3 runs 16 residues. Germline CDR1 reads MNHEY; CDR2 reads SMNVEV (reference sequence). CDR3 nucleotides: TGTGCCAGCAGTTTACTTTGGGACTCCGGTTCGGATACGCAGTATTTT. Translated, it gives CASSLLWDSGSDTQYF.

This clone was observed a single time. The same CDR3 can be traced to other DNA sequences in this sample. The chain recombines TRBV28 with TRBJ1-1; D is unresolved. CDR3 length: 13 amino acids. Germline CDR1 MDHEN, CDR2 SYDVKM. Trimming shortened V by 5 bases and J by 1 base, and 8 bases separated the two germline ends. CDR3 protein: CASSLLGNTEAFF. The CDR3 region has the DNA TGTGCCAGCAGTCTCCTAGGGAACACTGAAGCTTTCTTT.

The chain links TRBV7-9 to TRBJ2-5; D is ambiguous. The germline V and J ends were trimmed by 0 bases and 3 bases, with 11 bases remaining between them. Per germline, CDR1 SEHNR and CDR2 FQNEAQ (reference sequence). The CDR3 length is 15 residues. CDR3 sequence: CASSLARSLEETQYF. DNA of the CDR3: TGTGCCAGCAGCTTAGCGCGTAGCCTAGAAGAGACCCAGTACTTC.

This chain links TRBV28 with TRBJ2-2, with 8 bases matching TRBD2. The CDR3 is 16 residues long. Germline V CDR1 and CDR2: MDHEN, SYDVKM. The ends lost 10 bases at V and 4 bases at J; junction bases unmatched: 14. The CDR3 DNA reads TGTGCCACCGTTTATAGCGGGGTGGGTGTCACCGGGGAGCTGTTTTTT. It codes for CATVYSGVGVTGELFF.

This chain connects TRBV7-3 to TRBJ2-3; TRBD2 aligns across 15 bases. Trimming at V came to 5 bases and at J to 5 bases, leaving 5 bases not matched to a gene. Germline V gene data show CDR1 as SGHTA and CDR2 as FQGTGA. The CDR3 has 16 residues. CDR3: CASSLPGLAGGDTQYF. CDR3 DNA sequence: TGTGCCAGCAGCCTTCCGGGACTAGCGGGGGGAGATACGCAGTATTTT.

This rearrangement joins TRBV30 to TRBJ2-2, with 11 bases fitting TRBD2. CDR1 GTSNPN and CDR2 SVGIG come from the germline V gene (reference sequence). This CDR3 has 22 amino acids. Trimming cost V 2 bases and J 0 bases; bases outside gene matches: 20. CDR3 in DNA: TGTGCCTGGAGTAGAAAAAGGGGACAGGGATATAGCGGGAGGGCGAACACCGGGGAGCTGTTTTTT. This translates into CAWSRKRGQGYSGRANTGELFF.

Notes on this clone: The identical CDR3 is also encoded by other nucleotide sequences in the sample. The chain is built from TRBV5-4 and TRBJ1-3, with D possibly matching TRBD1 (6 bases). The germline V gene encodes CDR1 SGHNT and CDR2 YYREEE (reference sequence). The CDR3 totals 14 residues. Deletions cut 0 bases from V and 4 bases from J, with 8 bases between. The CDR3 loop reads CASSLAGAGNTIYF. The CDR3 nucleotides are TGTGCCAGCAGCTTGGCAGGGGCCGGAAACACCATATATTTT. Drawing the rest from reference TRBV5-4 and TRBJ1-3, the complete variable domain is ETGVTQSPTHLIKTRGQQVTLRCSSQSGHNTVSWYQQALGQGPQFIFQYYREEENGRGNFPPRFSGLQFPNYSSELNVNALELDDSALYLCASSLAGAGNTIYFGEGSWLTVV.

J is TRBJ2-5 and V is TRBV18; D may be TRBD2 (6 bases). The V and J ends lost 3 bases and 1 base respectively, with 15 bases between them. CDR3 length: 16 residues. CDR1 KGHSH and CDR2 LQKENI come from the germline V gene. CDR3 in amino acids: CASSPGGPGPQETQYF. CDR3 nucleotide sequence: TGTGCCAGCTCACCCGGGGGTCCGGGTCCCCAAGAGACCCAGTACTTC.

The V call is TRBV2, the J call TRBJ1-1, with D possibly TRBD1 on 5 matching bases. Trimming shortened V by 2 bases and J by 2 bases, and 12 bases separated the two germline ends. CDR3 length equals 15 residues. The germline gives CDR1 SNHLY, CDR2 FYNNEI. The CDR3 nucleotides are TGTGCCAGCAGTGAAACCGGGACGCCTAACACTGAAGCTTTCTTT. It specifies CASSETGTPNTEAFF. Drawing the rest from reference TRBV2 and TRBJ1-1, the complete variable domain is EPEVTQTPSHQVTQMGQEVILRCVPISNHLYFYWYRQILGQKVEFLVSFYNNEISEKSEIFDDQFSVERPDGSNFTLKIRSTKLEDSAMYFCASSETGTPNTEAFFGQGTRLTVV.

This chain connects TRBV5-1 to TRBJ2-3; D possibly corresponds to TRBD1 (6 bases). The V end lost 7 bases, the J end lost 5 bases, and 26 bases lay between the germline ends. The germline CDR1 and CDR2 sequences are SGHRS and YFSETQ. The CDR3 runs to 17 residues. As DNA, the CDR3 is TGCGCCAGCGGTTTGGGGGCGTTAACCCGACGCGGAGATACGCAGTATTTT. This codes for CASGLGALTRRGDTQYF. The complete variable domain, with remaining parts taken from reference TRBV5-1 and TRBJ2-3, reads KAGVTQTPRYLIKTRGQQVTLSCSPISGHRSVSWYQQTPGQGLQFLFEYFSETQRNKGNFPGRFSGRQFSNSRSEMNVSTLELGDSALYLCASGLGALTRRGDTQYFGPGTRLTVL.

The gene calls are TRBV6-1 and TRBJ1-2; D is perhaps TRBD1 (5 bases). Germline V gene lookup returns CDR1 MNHNS and CDR2 SASEGT. Trimming removed 6 bases from V and 4 bases from J, with 12 bases in between. CDR3 length: 13 amino acids. The DNA for the CDR3 is TGTGCCAGCAGCCCCCCGGGACGCTATGGCTACACCTTC. It encodes CASSPPGRYGYTF.

V and J are TRBV5-1 and TRBJ1-5; D unresolved. Trimming cost V 1 base and J 0 bases, with 11 bases left between them. The CDR3 runs 16 residues. Germline CDR1 is SGHRS and CDR2 is YFSETQ. The CDR3 here is CASSLLGSNSNQPQHF. The CDR3 DNA sequence: TGCGCCAGCAGCTTGTTGGGCTCAAATAGCAATCAGCCCCAGCATTTT.

With regard to this clone: The same CDR3 can be traced to other DNA sequences in this sample. The chain joins TRBV5-1 to TRBJ1-1; D is possibly TRBD1 (5 bases). CDR1 and CDR2 (germline): SGHRS, YFSETQ. This CDR3 spans 13 amino acids. V dropped 1 base and J dropped 2 bases, with 6 bases sitting between them. The CDR3 DNA reads TGCGCCAGCAGCTTGAGGGGAAACACTGAAGCTTTCTTT. Its translation: CASSLRGNTEAFF.

This clone occurred once. The chain has TRBV20-1 and TRBJ2-5; a possible D gene is TRBD2 (6 bases). Germline V gene lookup returns CDR1 DFQATT and CDR2 SNEGSKA (reference sequence). The CDR3 length is 11 residues. Here the CDR3 DNA reads TGCAGGATTAGTGGAGGGGAGACCCAGTACTTC. Its translation is CRISGGETQYF.

This chain connects TRBV20-1 to TRBJ2-1, with no clear D. The ends were cut back, 6 bases at V and 8 bases at J, with 8 bases in the middle. The CDR3 extends over 10 amino acids. In germline, CDR1 is DFQATT, CDR2 SNEGSKA (reference sequence). The CDR3 loop reads CSAAADEQFF. CDR3 nucleotides: TGCAGTGCCGCTGCAGATGAGCAGTTCTTC.

Points on this clone: This CDR3 is also generated by other DNA sequences in the sample. This chain links TRBV27 with TRBJ2-1; D is unclear. V shed 3 bases and J shed 9 bases, with 9 bases lying between them. Per germline, CDR1 MNHEY and CDR2 SMNVEV (reference sequence). This CDR3 contains 12 residues. The CDR3 DNA reads as TGTGCCAGCAGTTTCCTAGGTGGTGAGCAGTTCTTC. Translated: CASSFLGGEQFF.

The chain links TRBV5-1 to TRBJ2-1; the match to TRBD2 covers 15 bases. Germline V gene lookup returns CDR1 SGHRS and CDR2 YFSETQ. The junction had 18 bases not matched to a gene; V was cut back by 3 bases and J by 8 bases. The CDR3 length is 20 residues. In nucleotides, the CDR3 is TGCGCCAGCAGCTCGGCCGGGACTAGCGGGAGGTCTTTGATGGGCGATGAGCAGTTCTTC. This encodes CASSSAGTSGRSLMGDEQFF.

The V gene is TRBV7-9, the J gene TRBJ1-2; weak D call: TRBD1 (5 bases). This CDR3 is 16 amino acids long. V was shortened by 5 bases and J by 3 bases, with 19 bases between the two germline ends. From germline, CDR1 is SEHNR and CDR2 FQNEAQ (reference sequence). The CDR3 region is CASSPRTLTVHYGYTF. As DNA, the CDR3 is TGTGCCAGCAGCCCTAGGACGCTGACAGTACACTATGGCTACACCTTC.